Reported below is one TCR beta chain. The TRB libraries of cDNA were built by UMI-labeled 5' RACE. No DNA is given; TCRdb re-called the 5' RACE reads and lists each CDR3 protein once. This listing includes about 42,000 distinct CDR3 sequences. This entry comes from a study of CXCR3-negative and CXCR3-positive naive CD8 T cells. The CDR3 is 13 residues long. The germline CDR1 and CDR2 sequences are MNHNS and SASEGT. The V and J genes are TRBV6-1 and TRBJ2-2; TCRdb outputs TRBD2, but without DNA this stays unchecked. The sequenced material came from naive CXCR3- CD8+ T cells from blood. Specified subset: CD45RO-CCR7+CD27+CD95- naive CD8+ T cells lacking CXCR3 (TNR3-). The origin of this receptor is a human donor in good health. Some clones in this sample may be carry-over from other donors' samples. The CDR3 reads CASSERTPGELFF.